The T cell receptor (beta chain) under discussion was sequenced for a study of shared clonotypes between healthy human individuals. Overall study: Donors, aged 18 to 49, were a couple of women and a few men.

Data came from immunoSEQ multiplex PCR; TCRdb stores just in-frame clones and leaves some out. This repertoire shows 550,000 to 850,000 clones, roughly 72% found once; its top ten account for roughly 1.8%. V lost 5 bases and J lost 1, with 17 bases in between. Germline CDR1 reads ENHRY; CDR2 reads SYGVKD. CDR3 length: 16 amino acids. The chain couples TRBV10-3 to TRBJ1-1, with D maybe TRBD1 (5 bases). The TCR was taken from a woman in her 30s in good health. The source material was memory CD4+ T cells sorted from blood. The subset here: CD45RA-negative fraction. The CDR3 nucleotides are TGTGCCATCAGTCGCGCGCCTGGGGGTGCGAACACTGAAGCTTTCTTT. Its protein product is CAISRAPGGANTEAFF.